A single sample gave rise to the 20 T cell receptor beta chains below, sequenced in a study of beta chain features in type 1 diabetes. Every isolated RNA sample was fully reverse transcribed, so sequencing captured expressed TCRB transcripts. The method was immunoSEQ multiplex PCR; TCRdb's version includes in-frame clones alone and lacks a portion of them. The sample carries 120,000 to 150,000 clones, about 44% recorded once. The source material was Tregs from blood. The source of these receptors is a man between 18 and 35 years old in good health.

This clone has more than one count but fewer than ten. The chain employs TRBV30 and TRBJ1-2; D unresolved. Trimming shortened V by 7 bases and J by 4 bases, and 13 bases separated the two germline ends. The CDR3 contains 12 residues. Germline V gives CDR1 GTSNPN, CDR2 SVGIG (reference sequence). The CDR3 loop reads CASDRRAYGYTF. The CDR3 coding sequence is TGTGCCTCAGATCGGAGGGCCTATGGCTACACCTTC. The full variable domain, with the rest looked up from reference TRBV30 and TRBJ1-2, is SQTIHQWPATLVQPVGSPLSLECTVEGTSNPNLYWYRQAAGRGLQLLFYSVGIGQISSEVPQNLSASRPQDRQFILSSKKLLLSDSGFYLCASDRRAYGYTFGSGTRLTVV.

CDR3: CSVKGGGLAGSRPYGPSSTDTQYF. CDR3 in DNA: TGCAGCGTTAAGGGAGGGGGACTAGCGGGAAGTCGGCCTTATGGACCGTCTAGCACAGATACGCAGTATTTT. The chain joins TRBV29-1 to TRBJ2-3; TRBD2 matches at 13 bases. Trimming took 5 bases from V and 0 from J; bases not matched to a gene: 29. Germline V gives CDR1 SQVTM, CDR2 ANQGSEA. The CDR3 contains 24 residues.

This chain connects TRBV6-5 to TRBJ1-4; tentative D call: TRBD1 (5 bases). The V and J ends lost 2 bases and 11 bases respectively, with 21 bases between them. The CDR3 runs 16 residues. From germline, CDR1 is MNHEY and CDR2 SVGAGI. The CDR3 region has the DNA TGTGCCAGCAGTTACCTTAAGGGCGGGGGTATGAGGAAACTGTTTTTT. It codes for CASSYLKGGGMRKLFF.

The rearrangement links TRBV19 to TRBJ1-5; a possible D gene is TRBD1 (5 bases). Germline V lookup: CDR1 LNHDA, CDR2 SQIVND (reference sequence). V was clipped by 2 bases and J by 3 bases, with 11 bases between them. This CDR3 contains 15 residues. The CDR3 region is CASSISSGNNQPQHF. The CDR3 coding sequence is TGTGCCAGTAGTATATCGTCAGGGAACAATCAGCCCCAGCATTTT.

This clone was seen a handful of times. The rearrangement links TRBV7-9 to TRBJ1-1; D remains ambiguous. V lost 4 bases, J lost 1 base, and 10 bases lay in between. There are 14 residues in the CDR3. The germline V gene has CDR1 SEHNR and CDR2 FQNEAQ (reference sequence). CDR3 protein: CASSSRRQNTEAFF. The CDR3 DNA reads TGTGCCAGCAGCTCCCGGAGGCAGAACACTGAAGCTTTCTTT.

The chain recombines TRBV6-5 with TRBJ2-7; D is possibly TRBD1 (6 bases). CDR3 size: 14 residues. Trimming stripped 6 bases from V and 1 base from J, with 13 bases between. Germline-derived CDR1 and CDR2 are MNHEY and SVGAGI. CDR3 region: CASSYVGGSYEQYF. The CDR3 DNA reads TGTGCCAGCAGCTACGTAGGGGGATCCTACGAGCAGTACTTC.

This clone was recorded only once. The V gene is TRBV5-1, the J gene TRBJ2-7, with TRBD1 matching 7 bases. J was trimmed by 2 bases and V by 4 bases; bases with no gene match: 9. Per germline, CDR1 SGHRS and CDR2 YFSETQ. The CDR3 covers 15 residues. The CDR3 DNA reads TGCGCCAGCAGCCCCGGTCAGGGGGTTGCCTACGAGCAGTACTTC. Translating gives CASSPGQGVAYEQYF.

The chain combines TRBV20-1 with TRBJ1-1; D ambiguous. The CDR3 extends over 11 amino acids. Between the trimmed V and J ends, which lost 3 bases and 6 bases, there was a span of 8 bases. CDR1 is DFQATT and CDR2 is SNEGSKA in the germline V gene (reference sequence). For the CDR3, the DNA is TGCAGTGCTAGTGGCTTTTCTGAAGCTTTCTTT. Its translation is CSASGFSEAFF.

The chain recombines TRBV7-9 with TRBJ2-7; tentative D call: TRBD2 (5 bases). CDR1 is SEHNR and CDR2 is FQNEAQ in the germline V gene (reference sequence). This CDR3 has 12 residues. Trimming removed 5 bases at V and 6 bases at J, with 11 bases between. The CDR3 loop reads CASSSTRGEQYF. For the CDR3, the DNA is TGTGCCAGCAGCAGTACCCGGGGCGAGCAGTACTTC.

This clone has more than one count but fewer than ten. The CDR3 DNA is TGTGCCAGTAACAGGGGTAGTAGCACAGATACGCAGTATTTT. It codes for CASNRGSSTDTQYF. The rearrangement links TRBV2 to TRBJ2-3, with 7 bases matching TRBD1. V was clipped by 9 bases and J by 0 bases; unmatched bases: 6. CDR3 length equals 14 residues. Germline values: CDR1 SNHLY, CDR2 FYNNEI.

To note about this clone: Here the CDR3 omits its conserved ending phenylalanine or tryptophan, so a read error is the likely source. Because the CDR3's place on the DNA is in doubt, the DNA is left out and the CDR3 is given as listed by TCRdb. The chain has TRBV6-5 and TRBJ1-1; the table's D gene call, TRBD1, was not cross checked with the DNA. The CDR3 numbers 12 amino acids, ends counted. Germline V gives CDR1 MNHEY, CDR2 SVGAGI. The CDR3 loop is CASSDRGTVPTR.

This clone was counted a few times. The chain uses TRBV30 and TRBJ2-7; 7 bases match TRBD1. CDR3 size: 13 residues. The V gene end was trimmed by 3 bases and the J gene end by 9 bases; junction bases not matched to a gene: 11. CDR1 and CDR2 (germline): GTSNPN, SVGIG (reference sequence). The CDR3 DNA sequence: TGTGCCTGGAGCCCAAAACAGGGGCAGAGGCAGTACTTC. This sequence encodes CAWSPKQGQRQYF.

This clone occurred once. V is TRBV30 and J is TRBJ2-7; D unresolved. Germline V gives CDR1 GTSNPN, CDR2 SVGIG (reference sequence). The CDR3 totals 12 residues. The V end lost 2 bases, the J end lost 3 bases, and 8 bases lay between the germline ends. CDR3 sequence reads: CAWSLQDYEQYF. CDR3 in DNA: TGTGCCTGGAGTCTTCAGGACTACGAGCAGTACTTC.

This chain links TRBV4-2 with TRBJ2-7; 11 positions match TRBD2. Germline loops: CDR1 LGHNA, CDR2 YNFKEQ. CDR3 length equals 15 residues. The junction had 2 bases not matched to a gene; V was cut back by 4 bases and J by 0 bases. The CDR3 DNA is TGTGCCAGCAGCCTGACTAGCGGGATCTCCTACGAGCAGTACTTC. Amino acid sequence: CASSLTSGISYEQYF.

This clone was seen only a few times. The CDR3 region is CASVWGQQDEKLFF. In DNA form, the CDR3 reads TGTGCCAGCGTATGGGGACAGCAGGATGAAAAACTGTTTTTT. The gene calls are TRBV6-1 and TRBJ1-4, with 7 bases aligning to TRBD1. This CDR3 spans 14 amino acids. Unmatched junction bases numbered 9, after V lost 8 bases and J lost 6 bases. The germline V gene has CDR1 MNHNS and CDR2 SASEGT.

The rearrangement links TRBV6-5 to TRBJ1-2; TRBD1 aligns across 9 bases. The CDR3 consists of 14 residues. Germline values: CDR1 MNHEY, CDR2 SVGAGI. After removal of 6 bases from V and 4 bases from J, the junction contained 6 bases not matched to a gene. The DNA of the CDR3 is TGTGCCAGCAGAACCGGGACAGGGAGCTATGGCTACACCTTC. This sequence encodes CASRTGTGSYGYTF.

This clone was seen a handful of times. The chain links TRBV5-1 to TRBJ2-3, with 9 positions matching TRBD2. This CDR3 is 15 amino acids long. The V gene end was trimmed by 3 bases and the J gene end by 2 bases; junction bases not matched to a gene: 4. Germline-derived CDR1 and CDR2 are SGHRS and YFSETQ. The CDR3 loop is CASSSPGLATDTQYF. The DNA for the CDR3 is TGCGCCAGCAGCTCCCCGGGACTAGCCACAGATACGCAGTATTTT.

The rearrangement uses TRBV10-3 and TRBJ2-7, with a possible D match to TRBD1 (5 bases). Trimming stripped 2 bases from V and 1 base from J, with 18 bases between. The V gene's germline CDR1 is ENHRY and CDR2 SYGVKD. The CDR3 contains 17 residues. CDR3 in DNA: TGTGCCATCAGTGAGAACCGCGGCAGGGCGAGTTCCTACGAGCAGTACTTC. Its translation: CAISENRGRASSYEQYF.

The chain carries TRBV27 and TRBJ2-4; a possible D gene is TRBD2 (7 bases). This CDR3 is 16 amino acids long. CDR1 and CDR2 (germline): MNHEY, SMNVEV (reference sequence). V was cut by 0 bases and J by 1 base, with 10 bases left in between. CDR3 bases: TGTGCCAGCAGTTTATCTCGGGGGGCGGCCAAAAACATTCAGTACTTC. This gives the protein CASSLSRGAAKNIQYF.

V gene TRBV2 combines with J gene TRBJ2-5; no firm D call. The DNA end favors TRBJ2-7, so the J call may be wrong. From germline, CDR1 is SNHLY and CDR2 FYNNEI. The CDR3 loop spans 16 amino acids. CDR3 coding DNA: TGTGCCAGCAGTGAATCGCGGCTCCAAGCCGGCTACGAGCAGTACTTC. This translates into CASSESRLQAGYEQYF.